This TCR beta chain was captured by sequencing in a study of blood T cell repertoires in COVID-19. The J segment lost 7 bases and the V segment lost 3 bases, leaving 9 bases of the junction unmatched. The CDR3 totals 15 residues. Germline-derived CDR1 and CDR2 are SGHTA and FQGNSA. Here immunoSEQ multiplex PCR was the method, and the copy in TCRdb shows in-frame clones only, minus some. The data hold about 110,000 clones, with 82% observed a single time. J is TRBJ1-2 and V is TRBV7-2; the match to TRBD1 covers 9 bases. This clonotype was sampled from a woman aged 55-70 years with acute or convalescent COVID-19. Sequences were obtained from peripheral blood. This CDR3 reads CASSFDRGVIGGYTF. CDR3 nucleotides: TGTGCCAGCAGCTTTGACAGGGGGGTTATAGGTGGCTACACCTTC.